The TCR beta chain under discussion was sequenced for a study of early T cells in non-severe SARS-CoV-2 infection. Overall study context: With bulk RNA from unsorted whole blood as input, sequencing yielded unpaired chains.

In its sample, this clonotype is medium-sized. The antigen is undetermined. Whole-study results and caveats: Matching with VDJdb favored anti-spike CD8 responses (missing private and CD4 specificities).

The CDR3 length is 16 residues. V was pared by 7 bases and J by 4 bases, with 16 bases of the junction left unmatched. CDR1 and CDR2 from the germline V gene are SGHKS and YYEKEE (reference sequence). Individual cDNA molecules received unique molecular identifiers during library preparation. TCRdb used MiXCR to reprocess the 5' RACE reads, holding one entry per CDR3 protein. The sample comprises about 48,000 distinct CDR3 sequences, about 9.2% of which are singletons, and 7.5% to 9% rests with the top ten. This TCR was sampled from an adult who was a healthcare worker with PCR-confirmed SARS-CoV-2 infection or an uninfected control (not recorded which). The sample comprised whole blood. V usage is TRBV5-5 and J usage is TRBJ2-7; 8 bases fit TRBD2. The CDR3 DNA is TGTGCCAGCGACGAATTCGGGGGGGCCTCCCCTTACGAGCAGTACTTC. Its protein product is CASDEFGGASPYEQYF.